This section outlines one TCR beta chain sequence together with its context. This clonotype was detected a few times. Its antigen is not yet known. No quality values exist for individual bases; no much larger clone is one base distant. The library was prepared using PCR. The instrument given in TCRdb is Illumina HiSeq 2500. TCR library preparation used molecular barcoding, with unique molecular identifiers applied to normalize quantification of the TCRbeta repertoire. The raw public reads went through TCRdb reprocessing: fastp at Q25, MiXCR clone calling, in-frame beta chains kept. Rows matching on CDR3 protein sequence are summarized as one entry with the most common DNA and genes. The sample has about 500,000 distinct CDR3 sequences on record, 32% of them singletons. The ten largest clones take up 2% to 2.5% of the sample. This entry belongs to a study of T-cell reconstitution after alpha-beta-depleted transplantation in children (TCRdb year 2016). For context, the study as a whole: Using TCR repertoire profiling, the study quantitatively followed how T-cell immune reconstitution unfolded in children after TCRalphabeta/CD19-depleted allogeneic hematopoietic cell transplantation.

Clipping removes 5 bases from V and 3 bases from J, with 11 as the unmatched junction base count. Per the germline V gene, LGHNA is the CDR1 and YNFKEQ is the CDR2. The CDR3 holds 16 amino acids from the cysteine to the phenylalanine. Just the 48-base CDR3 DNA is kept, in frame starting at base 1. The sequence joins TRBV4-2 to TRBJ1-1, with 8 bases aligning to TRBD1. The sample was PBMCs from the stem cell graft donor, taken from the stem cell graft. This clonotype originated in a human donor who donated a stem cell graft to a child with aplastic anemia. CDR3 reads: CASSSGAGGLDTEAFF. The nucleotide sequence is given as TGTGCCAGCAGCTCTGGGGCAGGGGGCCTTGACACTGAAGCTTTCTTT.